This note documents a single TCR beta chain sequence. Its antigen is undetermined. These data belong to a study of blood T cells in healthy people across ages. Study-wide findings and caveats: Donor CMV status, an unknown factor, possibly confounded changes in expanded clonotypes. Age advanced and TCR beta diversity per million T cells fell, roughly linearly. Naive T cell percentage and TCR beta diversity correlated strongly.

Donors each provided ten milliliters of peripheral blood. CDR1 and CDR2 from the germline V gene are MGHRA and YSYEKL. The CDR3 consists of 16 residues. Using a J-beta primer mix together with a sample-barcoded 5' primer, a second PCR was run for about 7 to 12 cycles. In TCRdb, the 5' RACE reads were re-called with MiXCR into one record per CDR3 protein. The profile shows around 2 million distinct CDR3 sequences, about two fifths of them singletons. The sequenced sample consisted of blood. The TCR sequence derives from a human donor in good health. The J gene is TRBJ2-4, the V gene TRBV4-1; 10 bases align to TRBD1. The DNA end is a closer match to TRBJ2-5, so the J assignment may be wrong. CDR3 sequence (DNA): TGCGCCAGCAGCCCCAACCCGGGACAGGGGTTGGGGACCCAGTACTTC. This gives the protein CASSPNPGQGLGTQYF.